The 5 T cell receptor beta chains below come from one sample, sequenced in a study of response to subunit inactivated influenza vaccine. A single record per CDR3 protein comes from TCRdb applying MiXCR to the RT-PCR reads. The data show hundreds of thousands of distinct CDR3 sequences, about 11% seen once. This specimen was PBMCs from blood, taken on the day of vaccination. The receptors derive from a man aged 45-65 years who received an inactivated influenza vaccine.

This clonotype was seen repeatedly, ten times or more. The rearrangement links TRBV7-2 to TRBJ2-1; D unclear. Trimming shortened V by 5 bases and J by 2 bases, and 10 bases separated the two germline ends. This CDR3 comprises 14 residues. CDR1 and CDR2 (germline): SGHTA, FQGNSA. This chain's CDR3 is CASSLSVPYNEQFF. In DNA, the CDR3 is TGTGCCAGCAGCCTTTCGGTTCCCTACAATGAGCAGTTCTTC. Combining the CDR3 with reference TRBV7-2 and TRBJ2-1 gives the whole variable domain GAGVSQSPSNKVTEKGKDVELRCDPISGHTALYWYRQSLGQGLEFLIYFQGNSAPDKSGLPSDRFSAERTGGSVSTLTIQRTQQEDSAVYLCASSLSVPYNEQFFGPGTRLTVL.

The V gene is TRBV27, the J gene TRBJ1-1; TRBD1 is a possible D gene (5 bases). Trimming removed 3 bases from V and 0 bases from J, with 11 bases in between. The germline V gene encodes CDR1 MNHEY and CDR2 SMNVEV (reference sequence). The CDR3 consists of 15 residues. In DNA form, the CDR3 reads TGTGCCAGCAGTTTCAGGGCCCAAATGAACACTGAAGCTTTCTTT. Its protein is CASSFRAQMNTEAFF.

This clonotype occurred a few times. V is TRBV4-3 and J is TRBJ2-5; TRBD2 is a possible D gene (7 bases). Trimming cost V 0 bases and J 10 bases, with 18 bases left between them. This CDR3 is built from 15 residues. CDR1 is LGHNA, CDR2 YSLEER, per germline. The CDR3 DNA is TGCGCCAGCAGCCAAGATCGGCAAGGGGGGAGGGACCAGTACTTC. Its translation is CASSQDRQGGRDQYF.

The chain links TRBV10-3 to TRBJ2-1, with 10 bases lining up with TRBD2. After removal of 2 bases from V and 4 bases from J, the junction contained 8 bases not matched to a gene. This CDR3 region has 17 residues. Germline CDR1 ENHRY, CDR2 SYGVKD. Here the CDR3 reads CAISEPLAGENYNEQFF. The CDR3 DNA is TGTGCCATCAGTGAGCCCCTAGCGGGAGAAAATTACAATGAGCAGTTCTTC.

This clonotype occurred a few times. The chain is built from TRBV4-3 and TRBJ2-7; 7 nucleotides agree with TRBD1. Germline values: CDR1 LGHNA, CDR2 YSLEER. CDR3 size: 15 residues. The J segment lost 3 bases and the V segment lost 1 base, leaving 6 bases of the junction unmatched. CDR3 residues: CASSQVLRTGYEQYF. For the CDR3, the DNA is TGCGCCAGCAGCCAAGTCCTTCGGACAGGCTACGAGCAGTACTTC.